These T cell receptor beta chains were read from a single sample in a study of blood T cell repertoires in COVID-19. TCRdb keeps only in-frame clones here, not all; method: immunoSEQ multiplex PCR. The table lists 190,000 or so clones, more than 80% of them singletons. The material sequenced was PBMCs or T cells enriched from blood (not recorded which). All receptors come from a young man who had recovered from COVID-19. CDR3s include the opening cysteine and the closing phenylalanine or tryptophan. D genes are given only for firm matches. Clone size, where shown, is once, few, many, or a class for clones that have expanded.

clone size: .
D gene: .
V gene: TRBV5-1
J gene: TRBJ1-5
CDR3 DNA: TGCGCCAGCAGCTTGGATCCGGGGGGCAGCAATCAGCCCCAGCATTTT
CDR3 protein: CASSLDPGGSNQPQHF

clone size: once
D gene: TRBD1
V gene: TRBV6-5
J gene: TRBJ1-2
CDR3 DNA: TGTGCCAGCAGTAACGACAGGGCCTATGGCTACACCTTC
CDR3 protein: CASSNDRAYGYTF

clone size: few
D gene: TRBD1
V gene: TRBV9
J gene: TRBJ2-7
CDR3 DNA: TGTGCCAGCAGCGCAGGGACAGGGGGTCCCTACGAGCAGTACTTC
CDR3 protein: CASSAGTGGPYEQYF

clone size: .
D gene: .
V gene: TRBV19
J gene: TRBJ1-1
CDR3 DNA: TGTGCCAGTAGCCCTCAACCGGGAGGGTCCACTGAAGCTTTCTTT
CDR3 protein: CASSPQPGGSTEAFF

clone size: once
D gene: .
V gene: TRBV20-1
J gene: TRBJ2-1
CDR3 DNA: TGCAGTGCTAGTTGGTCTAGTGGGACTGGTGAGCAGTTCTTC
CDR3 protein: CSASWSSGTGEQFF

clone size: many
D gene: .
V gene: TRBV7-8
J gene: TRBJ2-7
CDR3 DNA: TGTGCCAGCAGCTTAGCAAGCGGAGCGGGCTACGAGCAGTACTTC
CDR3 protein: CASSLASGAGYEQYF

clone size: .
D gene: TRBD2
V gene: TRBV9
J gene: TRBJ2-1
CDR3 DNA: TGTGCCAGCAGCGTAGATCTAGCGGGGGGTGTGAATGAGCAGTTCTTC
CDR3 protein: CASSVDLAGGVNEQFF

clone size: .
D gene: TRBD2
V gene: TRBV4-1
J gene: TRBJ2-2
CDR3 DNA: TGCGCCAGCAGCATTCCGGGACTAGCGGGGGGGCCGGGCACCGGGGAGCTGTTTTTT
CDR3 protein: CASSIPGLAGGPGTGELFF

clone size: .
D gene: .
V gene: TRBV30
J gene: TRBJ2-2
CDR3 DNA: TGTGCCTGGATTAGGGTGGGGTATTTTGGGGAGACGAACACCGGGGAGCTGTTTTTT
CDR3 protein: CAWIRVGYFGETNTGELFF

clone size: .
D gene: .
V gene: TRBV30
J gene: TRBJ2-1
CDR3 DNA: TGTGCCTGGAGTCCCGGTGGGCTGGCTGAGCAGTTCTTC
CDR3 protein: CAWSPGGLAEQFF

clone size: once
D gene: .
V gene: TRBV10-1
J gene: TRBJ2-5
CDR3 DNA: TGCGCCAGCAGTGAGTCCAAGCTCGAGGCGGATGAAGAGACCCAGTACTTC
CDR3 protein: CASSESKLEADEETQYF

clone size: .
D gene: TRBD2
V gene: TRBV7-2
J gene: TRBJ2-7
CDR3 DNA: TGTGCCAGCAACGGACTAGGGAACTACGAGCAGTACTTC
CDR3 protein: CASNGLGNYEQYF

clone size: .
D gene: TRBD1
V gene: TRBV5-4
J gene: TRBJ2-1
CDR3 DNA: TGTGCCAGCAGCTTGCGGGACAGGGGATACAATGAGCAGTTCTTC
CDR3 protein: CASSLRDRGYNEQFF

clone size: .
D gene: .
V gene: TRBV2
J gene: TRBJ1-2
CDR3 DNA: TGTGCCAATGGACAGCGAGACTATGGCTACACCTTC
CDR3 protein: CANGQRDYGYTF

clone size: once
D gene: .
V gene: TRBV19
J gene: TRBJ1-6
CDR3 DNA: TGTGCCACCAAGAGCGTCCGAGACAGCAATTCACCCCTCCACTTT
CDR3 protein: CATKSVRDSNSPLHF

clone size: .
D gene: .
V gene: TRBV21-1
J gene: TRBJ2-1
CDR3 DNA: TGTGCCAGCAGCAAAGGGAGAACCGGGACTAGCGATTCCAGTTCCTACAATGAGCAGTTCTTC
CDR3 protein: CASSKGRTGTSDSSSYNEQFF

clone size: .
D gene: TRBD1
V gene: TRBV19
J gene: TRBJ1-5
CDR3 DNA: TGTGCCAGTAGTCCTGAACAGGGGTCAAATCAGCCCCAGCATTTT
CDR3 protein: CASSPEQGSNQPQHF

clone size: .
D gene: TRBD1
V gene: TRBV18
J gene: TRBJ1-2
CDR3 DNA: TGTGCCAGCTCAAGGACAGGGGGCTCTGGCTACACCTTC
CDR3 protein: CASSRTGGSGYTF

clone size: .
D gene: TRBD2
V gene: TRBV6-5
J gene: TRBJ2-1
CDR3 DNA: TGTGCCAGCAGTTACGGGGGACTATACAATGAGCAGTTCTTC
CDR3 protein: CASSYGGLYNEQFF

clone size: .
D gene: .
V gene: TRBV10-2
J gene: TRBJ1-2
CDR3 DNA: TGCGCCAGCAGGGAGAATACAGAGTTAGACTATGGCTACACCTTC
CDR3 protein: CASRENTELDYGYTF

clone size: .
D gene: TRBD2
V gene: TRBV9
J gene: TRBJ2-1
CDR3 DNA: TGTGCCAGCAGCGTATCCCCTAGCGGGAGAGGAGGTGAGCAGTTCTTC
CDR3 protein: CASSVSPSGRGGEQFF

clone size: once
D gene: TRBD1
V gene: TRBV5-1
J gene: TRBJ2-7
CDR3 DNA: TGCGCCAGCAGCCTGACCGGGACAGGGAGTGAGCAGTACTTC
CDR3 protein: CASSLTGTGSEQYF

clone size: .
D gene: .
V gene: TRBV10-3
J gene: TRBJ1-1
CDR3 DNA: TGTGCCATCAGGATCCACAGGGATGCTGAAGCTTTCTTT
CDR3 protein: CAIRIHRDAEAFF

clone size: .
D gene: .
V gene: TRBV28
J gene: TRBJ1-2
CDR3 DNA: TGTGCCAGCAGTTTATTGAGGTCCAGTGGCTACACCTTC
CDR3 protein: CASSLLRSSGYTF

clone size: .
D gene: .
V gene: TRBV7-2
J gene: TRBJ1-2
CDR3 DNA: TGTGCCAGCAGCTTACGCCAGGACTTATATGGCTACACCTTC
CDR3 protein: CASSLRQDLYGYTF

clone size: once
D gene: .
V gene: TRBV4-3
J gene: TRBJ2-1
CDR3 DNA: TGCGCCAGCAGCCCACTGGACAGTTACAATGAGCAGTTCTTC
CDR3 protein: CASSPLDSYNEQFF

clone size: .
D gene: TRBD2
V gene: TRBV27
J gene: TRBJ2-7
CDR3 DNA: TGTGCCAGCAGTTTACAGGCTAGCGGCTCCTACGAGCAGTACTTC
CDR3 protein: CASSLQASGSYEQYF

clone size: .
D gene: .
V gene: TRBV7-9
J gene: TRBJ1-5
CDR3 DNA: TGTGATAAGTCCGGACAGAATTTT
CDR3 protein: CDKSGQNF

clone size: .
D gene: .
V gene: TRBV7-2
J gene: TRBJ2-3
CDR3 DNA: TGTGCCAGCAGCTTAGCGTCAACAGGAGCTAGCACAGATACGCAGTATTTT
CDR3 protein: CASSLASTGASTDTQYF

clone size: .
D gene: .
V gene: TRBV6-1
J gene: TRBJ2-6
CDR3 DNA: TGTGCCAGCAGTGAAGTTTGGCCGGGTTACTCTGGGGCCAACGTCCTGACTTTC
CDR3 protein: CASSEVWPGYSGANVLTF

clone size: .
D gene: TRBD2
V gene: TRBV7-8
J gene: TRBJ2-1
CDR3 DNA: TGTGCCAGCAGATGGACTAGCGGGGGGGTTAACTACAATGAGCAGTTCTTC
CDR3 protein: CASRWTSGGVNYNEQFF

clone size: .
D gene: TRBD2
V gene: TRBV28
J gene: TRBJ2-1
CDR3 DNA: TGTGCCAGCGGTCCGGGACTAGCTTACAATGAGCAGTTCTTC
CDR3 protein: CASGPGLAYNEQFF

clone size: once
D gene: TRBD2
V gene: TRBV7-8
J gene: TRBJ2-2
CDR3 DNA: TGTGCCAGCAGCCCTAGAGGGGGGCCACTCGGGACTAGCTATCACACCGGGGAGCTGTTTTTT
CDR3 protein: CASSPRGGPLGTSYHTGELFF

clone size: once
D gene: TRBD2
V gene: TRBV10-3
J gene: TRBJ2-1
CDR3 DNA: TGTGCCATCAGTGAGTTGGGTTTGGCTAGCGGATACAATGAGCAGTTCTTC
CDR3 protein: CAISELGLASGYNEQFF

clone size: .
D gene: .
V gene: TRBV2
J gene: TRBJ1-4
CDR3 DNA: TGTGCCAGCAGTGACGGGAGGGCGGATGAAAAACTGTTTTTT
CDR3 protein: CASSDGRADEKLFF

clone size: .
D gene: TRBD1
V gene: TRBV6-5
J gene: TRBJ2-7
CDR3 DNA: TGTGCCAGCAGATTTAGGGCAGGGGGCCAATACGAGCAGTACTTC
CDR3 protein: CASRFRAGGQYEQYF

clone size: .
D gene: TRBD2
V gene: TRBV29-1
J gene: TRBJ2-3
CDR3 DNA: TGCAGCGTTGATCCTTGGAGGGCTAGCGGGAGGGCTAGCACAGATACGCAGTATTTT
CDR3 protein: CSVDPWRASGRASTDTQYF

clone size: .
D gene: TRBD1
V gene: TRBV7-6
J gene: TRBJ1-3
CDR3 DNA: TGTGCCAGCAGCTTAGCCCCGACAGGGGTCTCTGGAAACACCATATATTTT
CDR3 protein: CASSLAPTGVSGNTIYF

clone size: .
D gene: TRBD2
V gene: TRBV9
J gene: TRBJ2-1
CDR3 DNA: TGTGCCAGCAGCGTAGCACCTAGCGGGGGGGCGATTAAAACGTACAATGAGCAGTTCTTC
CDR3 protein: CASSVAPSGGAIKTYNEQFF

clone size: .
D gene: TRBD1
V gene: TRBV5-1
J gene: TRBJ2-3
CDR3 DNA: TGCGCCAGCAGAACGACAGGGGACCGCACAGATACGCAGTATTTT
CDR3 protein: CASRTTGDRTDTQYF

clone size: .
D gene: .
V gene: TRBV20-1
J gene: TRBJ2-2
CDR3 DNA: TGCAGTGCTAGCGTCACCGGGGAGCTGTTTTTT
CDR3 protein: CSASVTGELFF

clone size: .
D gene: .
V gene: TRBV27
J gene: TRBJ1-2
CDR3 DNA: TGTGCCAGCAGTTTGATTGGGGGCGCACGCTATGGCTACACCTTC
CDR3 protein: CASSLIGGARYGYTF

clone size: .
D gene: .
V gene: TRBV4-1
J gene: TRBJ2-4
CDR3 DNA: TGCGCCAGCAGCCAACTCGGACAGCCTAAAAACATTCAGTACTTC
CDR3 protein: CASSQLGQPKNIQYF

clone size: .
D gene: .
V gene: TRBV3-1/TRBV3-2
J gene: TRBJ2-5
CDR3 DNA: TGTGCCAGCAGCCCTAGGGACTCGTACCGCGGAGAGACCCAGTACTTC
CDR3 protein: CASSPRDSYRGETQYF